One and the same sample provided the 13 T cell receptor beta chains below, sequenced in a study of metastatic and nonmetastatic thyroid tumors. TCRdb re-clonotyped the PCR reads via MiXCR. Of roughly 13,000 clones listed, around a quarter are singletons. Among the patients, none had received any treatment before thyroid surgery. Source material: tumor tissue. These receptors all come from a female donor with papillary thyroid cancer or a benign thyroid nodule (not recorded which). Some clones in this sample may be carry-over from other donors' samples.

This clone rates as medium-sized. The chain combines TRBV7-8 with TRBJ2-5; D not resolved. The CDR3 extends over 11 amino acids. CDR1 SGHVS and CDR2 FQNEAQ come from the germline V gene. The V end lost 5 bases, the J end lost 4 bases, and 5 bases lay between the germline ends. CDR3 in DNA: TGTGCCAGCAGCCAGCGAGAGACCCAGTACTTC. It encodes CASSQRETQYF.

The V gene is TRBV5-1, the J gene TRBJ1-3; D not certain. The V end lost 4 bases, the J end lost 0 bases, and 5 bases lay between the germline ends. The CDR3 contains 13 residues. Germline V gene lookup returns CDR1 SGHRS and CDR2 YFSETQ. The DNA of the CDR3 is TGCGCCAGCAGCCAACCCTCTGGAAACACCATATATTTT. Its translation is CASSQPSGNTIYF.

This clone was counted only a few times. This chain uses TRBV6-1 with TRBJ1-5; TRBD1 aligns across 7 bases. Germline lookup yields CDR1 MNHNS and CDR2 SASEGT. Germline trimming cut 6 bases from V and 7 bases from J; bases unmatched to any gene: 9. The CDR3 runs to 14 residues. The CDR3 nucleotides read TGTGCCAGCAGCCTACAGGGGAGTCTGCAGCCCCAGCATTTT. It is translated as CASSLQGSLQPQHF.

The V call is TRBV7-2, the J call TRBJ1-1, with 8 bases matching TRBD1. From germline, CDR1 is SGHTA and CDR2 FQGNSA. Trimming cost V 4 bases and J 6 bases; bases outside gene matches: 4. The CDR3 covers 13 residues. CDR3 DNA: TGTGCCAGCAGCTCCACAGGGGGACCTGAAGCTTTCTTT. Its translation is CASSSTGGPEAFF.

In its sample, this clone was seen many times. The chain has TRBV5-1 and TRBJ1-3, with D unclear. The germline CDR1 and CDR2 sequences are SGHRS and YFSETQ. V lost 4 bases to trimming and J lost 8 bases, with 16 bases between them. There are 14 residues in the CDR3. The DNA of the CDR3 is TGCGCCAGCAGCCCGGAGCGGCCCTTCGACACCATATATTTT. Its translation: CASSPERPFDTIYF.

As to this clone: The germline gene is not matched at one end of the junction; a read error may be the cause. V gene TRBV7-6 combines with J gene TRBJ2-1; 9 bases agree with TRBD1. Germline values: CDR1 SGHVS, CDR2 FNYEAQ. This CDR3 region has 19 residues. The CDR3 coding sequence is TGTGCCAGCAGCTTGACGGCGCTGCTCGGGGGACAGGGAGTCGATGAGCAGTTCTTT. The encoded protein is CASSLTALLGGQGVDEQFF.

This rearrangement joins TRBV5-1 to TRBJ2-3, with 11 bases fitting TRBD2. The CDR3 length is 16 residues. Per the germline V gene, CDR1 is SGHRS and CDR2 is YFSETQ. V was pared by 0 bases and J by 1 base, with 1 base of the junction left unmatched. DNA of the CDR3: TGCGCCAGCAGCTTGGTAGCGGGAGGGGGCACAGATACGCAGTATTTT. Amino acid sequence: CASSLVAGGGTDTQYF.

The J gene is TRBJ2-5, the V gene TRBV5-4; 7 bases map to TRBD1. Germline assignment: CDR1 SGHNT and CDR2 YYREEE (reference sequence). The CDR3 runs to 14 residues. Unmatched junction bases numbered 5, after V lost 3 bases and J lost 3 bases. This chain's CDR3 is CASSSPGTEETQYF. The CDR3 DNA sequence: TGTGCCAGCAGCTCACCCGGGACAGAAGAGACCCAGTACTTC.

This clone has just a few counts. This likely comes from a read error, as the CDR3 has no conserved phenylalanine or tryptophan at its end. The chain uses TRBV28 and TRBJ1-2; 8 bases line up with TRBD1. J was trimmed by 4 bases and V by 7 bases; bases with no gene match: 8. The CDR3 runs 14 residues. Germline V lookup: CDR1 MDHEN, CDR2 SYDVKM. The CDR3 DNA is TGTGCCAGCAACAAGGACAGGGTTACCTATGGCTACACCTCC. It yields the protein CASNKDRVTYGYTS.

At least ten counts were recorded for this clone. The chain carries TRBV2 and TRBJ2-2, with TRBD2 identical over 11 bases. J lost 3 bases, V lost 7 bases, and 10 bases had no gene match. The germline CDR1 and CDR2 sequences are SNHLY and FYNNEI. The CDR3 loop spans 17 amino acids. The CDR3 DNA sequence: TGTGCCAGCACCCCTAGGGCTAGCGGGGGGCACACCGGGGAGCTGTTTTTT. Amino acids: CASTPRASGGHTGELFF.

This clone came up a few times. For the CDR3, the DNA is TGTGCCAGCAGCCCAAAGGGAGGCCGACGCCATTCACCCCTCCACTTT. Protein product: CASSPKGGRRHSPLHF. The rearrangement links TRBV6-1 to TRBJ1-6; D gene uncertain. The CDR3 length is 16 residues. Trimming pared 6 bases from V and 8 bases from J, leaving 20 bases between. The germline CDR1 and CDR2 sequences are MNHNS and SASEGT.

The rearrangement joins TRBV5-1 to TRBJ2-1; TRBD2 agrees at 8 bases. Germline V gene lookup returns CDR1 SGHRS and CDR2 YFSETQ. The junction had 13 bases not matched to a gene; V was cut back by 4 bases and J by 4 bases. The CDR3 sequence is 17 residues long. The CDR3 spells CASSPTTSGLRYNEQFF. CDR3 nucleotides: TGCGCCAGCAGCCCGACCACTAGCGGACTACGTTACAATGAGCAGTTCTTC.

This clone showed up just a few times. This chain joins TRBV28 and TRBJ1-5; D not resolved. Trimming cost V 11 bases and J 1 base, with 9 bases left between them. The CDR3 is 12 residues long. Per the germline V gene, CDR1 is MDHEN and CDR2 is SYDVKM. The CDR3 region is CACRDSNQPQHF. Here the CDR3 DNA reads TGTGCCTGCCGAGACAGCAATCAGCCCCAGCATTTT.